The present T cell receptor beta chain was sequenced within a study of radiation and T cells in renal cell carcinoma. General observations from the study: Without pretreatment biopsies, baseline tumor clonotype presence was undetermined. In blood, top tumor clones expanded by 2 weeks, shrinking by 4.

Produced via immunoSEQ multiplex PCR; TCRdb's table is partial and in-frame only. The sample holds under 100,000 clones, roughly 84% seen once. As to time point: blood 4 weeks post-SBRT, at nephrectomy. The treatment: 15 Gy SBRT to primary tumor, nephrectomy 4 weeks later. Nephrectomy followed 15 Gy stereotactic body radiation by 4 weeks. On this clone: The antigen is unknown.

The CDR3 consists of 12 residues. The V gene end was trimmed by 8 bases and the J gene end by 2 bases; junction bases not matched to a gene: 5. Germline CDR1 SQVTM, CDR2 ANQGSEA. The genes are TRBV29-1 and TRBJ2-7, with TRBD2 matching 8 bases. The clonotype comes from a man aged 55-75 years with renal cell carcinoma. Specimen: blood, collected from a patient whose treatment included radiotherapy and nephrectomy. CDR3 sequence (DNA): TGCAGCTGCGGGGGGACGCCCTACGAGCAGTACTTC. Translating it yields CSCGGTPYEQYF.